The T cell receptor (beta chain) described here comes from a study of OX40 agonist ivuxolimab in advanced cancers. Overall study results and limits: Researchers report that CD8+ T cells had, on average, more expanded clones than CD4+.

Blood sampling was done at baseline, cycle 4 day 1, and cycle 7 day 1. Assay used: immunoSEQ multiplex PCR; TCRdb lists only in-frame clones, some missing. The sample includes more than 65,000 clones, about 87% of them seen just once. A word on this clone: The antigen is not known.

The receptor comes from an adult with an advanced solid tumor such as melanoma, head and neck, liver or kidney cancer. The sequencing here drew on CD4+ or CD8+ T cells sorted from blood, taken in a trial of the OX40 agonist ivuxolimab.

The CDR3 sequence: CASSVTRGAGTHSPLHF. For the CDR3, the DNA is TGTGCCAGCAGTGTTACGCGCGGGGCAGGGACTCATTCACCCCTCCACTTT. The chain joins TRBV2 to TRBJ1-6; TRBD1 might be the D (5 bases). Germline V gene lookup returns CDR1 SNHLY and CDR2 FYNNEI. This CDR3 region has 17 residues. The germline V and J ends were trimmed by 4 bases and 8 bases, with 21 bases remaining between them.